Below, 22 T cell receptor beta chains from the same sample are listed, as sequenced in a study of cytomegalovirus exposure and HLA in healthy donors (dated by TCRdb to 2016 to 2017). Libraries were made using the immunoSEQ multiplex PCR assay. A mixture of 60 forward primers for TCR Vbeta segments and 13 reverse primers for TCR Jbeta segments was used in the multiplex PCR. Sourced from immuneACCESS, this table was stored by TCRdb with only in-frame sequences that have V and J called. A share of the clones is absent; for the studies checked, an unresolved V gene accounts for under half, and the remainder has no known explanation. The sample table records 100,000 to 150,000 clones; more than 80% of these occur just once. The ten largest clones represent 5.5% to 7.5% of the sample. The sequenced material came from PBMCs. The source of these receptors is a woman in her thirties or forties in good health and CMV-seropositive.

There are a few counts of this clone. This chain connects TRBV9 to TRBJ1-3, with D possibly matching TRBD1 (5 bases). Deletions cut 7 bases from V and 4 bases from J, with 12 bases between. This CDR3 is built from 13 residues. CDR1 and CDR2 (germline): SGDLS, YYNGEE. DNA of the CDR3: TGTGCCAGCGGGAGGGGAGGGGGAAACACCATATATTTT. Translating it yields CASGRGGGNTIYF.

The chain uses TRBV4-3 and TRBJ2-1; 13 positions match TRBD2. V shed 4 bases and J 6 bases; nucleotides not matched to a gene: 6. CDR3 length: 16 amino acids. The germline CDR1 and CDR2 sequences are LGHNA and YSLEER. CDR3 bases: TGCGCCAGCAGCCTTACTAGCGGGAGGGCCAGCAATGAGCAGTTCTTC. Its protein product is CASSLTSGRASNEQFF.

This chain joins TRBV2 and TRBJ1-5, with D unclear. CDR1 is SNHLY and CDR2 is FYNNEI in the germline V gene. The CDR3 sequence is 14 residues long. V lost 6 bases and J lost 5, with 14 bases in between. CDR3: CASRRIGGDQPQHF. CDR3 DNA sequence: TGTGCCAGCAGACGTATCGGCGGTGATCAGCCCCAGCATTTT. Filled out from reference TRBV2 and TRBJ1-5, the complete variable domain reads EPEVTQTPSHQVTQMGQEVILRCVPISNHLYFYWYRQILGQKVEFLVSFYNNEISEKSEIFDDQFSVERPDGSNFTLKIRSTKLEDSAMYFCASRRIGGDQPQHFGDGTRLSIL.

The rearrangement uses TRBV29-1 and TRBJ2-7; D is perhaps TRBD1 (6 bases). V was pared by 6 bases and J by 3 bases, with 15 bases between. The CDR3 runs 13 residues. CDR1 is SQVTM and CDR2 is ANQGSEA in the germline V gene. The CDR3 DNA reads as TGCAGCGTATTTACGACAGGCGTCTACGAGCAGTACTTC. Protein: CSVFTTGVYEQYF.

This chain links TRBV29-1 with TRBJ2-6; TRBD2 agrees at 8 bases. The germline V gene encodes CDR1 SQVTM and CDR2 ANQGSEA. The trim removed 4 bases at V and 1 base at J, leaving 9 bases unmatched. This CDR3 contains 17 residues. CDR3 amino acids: CSVGRSGGLSGANVLTF. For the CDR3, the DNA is TGCAGCGTTGGACGATCGGGAGGGCTATCTGGGGCCAACGTCCTGACTTTC.

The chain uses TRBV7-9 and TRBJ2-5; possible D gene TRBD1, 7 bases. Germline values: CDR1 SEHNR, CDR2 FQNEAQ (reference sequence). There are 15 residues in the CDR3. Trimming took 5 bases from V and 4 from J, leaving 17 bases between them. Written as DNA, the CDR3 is TGTGCCAGCAGCCACCCATCCAGGGGGGTAGAGACCCAGTACTTC. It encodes CASSHPSRGVETQYF.

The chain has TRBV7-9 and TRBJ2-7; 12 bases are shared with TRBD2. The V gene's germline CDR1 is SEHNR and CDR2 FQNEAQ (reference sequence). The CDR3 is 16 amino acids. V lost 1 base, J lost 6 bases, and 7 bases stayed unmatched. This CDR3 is CASSLVTRLAGVEQYF. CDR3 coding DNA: TGTGCCAGCAGCTTAGTAACCCGACTAGCGGGGGTCGAGCAGTACTTC.

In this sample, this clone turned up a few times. The CDR3 is CASSNSGTTGTVSGYTF. CDR3 DNA: TGCGCCAGCAGCAACTCGGGTACCACCGGGACAGTAAGTGGCTACACCTTC. V gene TRBV5-1 combines with J gene TRBJ1-2, with 7 bases identical to TRBD1. CDR1 and CDR2 (germline): SGHRS, YFSETQ. This CDR3 has 17 residues. The ends lost 4 bases at V and 7 bases at J; junction bases unmatched: 19. The full variable domain, rest sourced from reference TRBV5-1 and TRBJ1-2, is KAGVTQTPRYLIKTRGQQVTLSCSPISGHRSVSWYQQTPGQGLQFLFEYFSETQRNKGNFPGRFSGRQFSNSRSEMNVSTLELGDSALYLCASSNSGTTGTVSGYTFGSGTRLTVV.

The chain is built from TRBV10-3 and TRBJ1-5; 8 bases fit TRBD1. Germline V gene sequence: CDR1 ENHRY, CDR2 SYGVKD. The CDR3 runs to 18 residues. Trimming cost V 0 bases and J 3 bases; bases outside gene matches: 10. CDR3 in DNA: TGTGCCATCAGTGAGTCTCGGAACCGGACAGGGAACAATCAGCCCCAGCATTTT. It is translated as CAISESRNRTGNNQPQHF.

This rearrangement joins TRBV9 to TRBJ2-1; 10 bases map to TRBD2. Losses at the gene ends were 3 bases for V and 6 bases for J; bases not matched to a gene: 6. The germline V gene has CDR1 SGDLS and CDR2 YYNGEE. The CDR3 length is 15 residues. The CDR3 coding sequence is TGTGCCAGCAGCGACCTAGCGGGAGCAAGCAATGAGCAGTTCTTC. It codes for CASSDLAGASNEQFF.

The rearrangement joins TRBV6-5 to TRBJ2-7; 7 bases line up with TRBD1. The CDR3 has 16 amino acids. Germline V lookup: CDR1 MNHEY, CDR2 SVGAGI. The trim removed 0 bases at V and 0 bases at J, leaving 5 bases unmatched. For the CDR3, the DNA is TGTGCCAGCAGTTACTCGAGGGGGACAGTCTCCTACGAGCAGTACTTC. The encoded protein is CASSYSRGTVSYEQYF.

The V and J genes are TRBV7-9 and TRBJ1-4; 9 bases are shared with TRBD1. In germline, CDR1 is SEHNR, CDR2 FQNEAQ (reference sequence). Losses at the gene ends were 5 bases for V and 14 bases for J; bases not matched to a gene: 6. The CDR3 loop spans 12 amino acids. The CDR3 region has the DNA TGTGCCAGCAGCCTACAGGGGGCAGAGCTGTTTTTT. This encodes CASSLQGAELFF.

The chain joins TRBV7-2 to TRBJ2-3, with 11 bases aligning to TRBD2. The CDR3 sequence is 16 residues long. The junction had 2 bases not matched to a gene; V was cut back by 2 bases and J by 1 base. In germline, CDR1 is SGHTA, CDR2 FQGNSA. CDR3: CASSLTSGSGTDTQYF. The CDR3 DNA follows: TGTGCCAGCAGCTTAACTAGCGGGAGTGGCACAGATACGCAGTATTTT. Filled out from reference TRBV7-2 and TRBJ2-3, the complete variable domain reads GAGVSQSPSNKVTEKGKDVELRCDPISGHTALYWYRQSLGQGLEFLIYFQGNSAPDKSGLPSDRFSAERTGGSVSTLTIQRTQQEDSAVYLCASSLTSGSGTDTQYFGPGTRLTVL.

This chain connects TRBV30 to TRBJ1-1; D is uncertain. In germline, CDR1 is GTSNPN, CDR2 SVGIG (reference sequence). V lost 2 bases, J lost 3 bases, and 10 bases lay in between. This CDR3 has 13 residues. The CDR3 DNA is TGTGCCTGGAGTTCGGCGGAGGACACTGAAGCTTTCTTT. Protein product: CAWSSAEDTEAFF.

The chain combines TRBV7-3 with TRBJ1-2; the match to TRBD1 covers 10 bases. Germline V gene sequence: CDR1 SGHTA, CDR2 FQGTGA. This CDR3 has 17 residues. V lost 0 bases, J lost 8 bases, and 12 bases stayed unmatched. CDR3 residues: CASSLTPLTGQGKGYTF. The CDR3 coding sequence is TGTGCCAGCAGCTTAACCCCTTTAACGGGACAGGGGAAAGGCTACACCTTC.

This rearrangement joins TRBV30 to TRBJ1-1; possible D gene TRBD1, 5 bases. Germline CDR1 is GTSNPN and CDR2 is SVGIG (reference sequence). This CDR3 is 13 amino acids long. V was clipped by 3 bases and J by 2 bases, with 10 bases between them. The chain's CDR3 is CAWRRTPNTEAFF. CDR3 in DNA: TGTGCCTGGAGACGGACACCCAACACTGAAGCTTTCTTT.

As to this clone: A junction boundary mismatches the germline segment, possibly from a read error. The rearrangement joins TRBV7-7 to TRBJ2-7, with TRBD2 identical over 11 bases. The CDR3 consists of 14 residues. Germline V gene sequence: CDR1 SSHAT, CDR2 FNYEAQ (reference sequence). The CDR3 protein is CASSLTSGSHEQYF. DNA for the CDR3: TGTGCTAGCAGCTTAACTAGCGGGAGCCACGAGCAGTACTTC. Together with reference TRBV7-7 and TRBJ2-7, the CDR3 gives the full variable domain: GAGVSQSPRYKVTKRGQDVTLRCDPISSHATLYWYQQALGQGPEFLTYFNYEAQPDKSGLPSDRFSAERPEGSISTLTIQRTEQRDSAMYRCASSLTSGSHEQYFGPGTRLTVT.

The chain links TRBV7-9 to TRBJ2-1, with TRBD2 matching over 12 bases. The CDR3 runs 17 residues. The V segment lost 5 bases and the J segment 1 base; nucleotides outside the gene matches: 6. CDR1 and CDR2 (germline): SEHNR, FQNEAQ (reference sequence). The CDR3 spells CASSTWTSGISYNEQFF. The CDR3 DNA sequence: TGTGCCAGCAGCACTTGGACTAGCGGGATTTCCTACAATGAGCAGTTCTTC.

The CDR3 loop reads CATSSLKEGLVTYEQYF. CDR3 DNA sequence: TGTGCCACCAGCAGCTTAAAGGAGGGACTGGTGACCTACGAGCAGTACTTC. The V call is TRBV15, the J call TRBJ2-7, with a tentative D call TRBD2 (6 bases). V was shortened by 3 bases and J by 2 bases, with 20 bases between the two germline ends. Germline V gives CDR1 LNHNV, CDR2 YYDKDF (reference sequence). CDR3 size: 17 residues.

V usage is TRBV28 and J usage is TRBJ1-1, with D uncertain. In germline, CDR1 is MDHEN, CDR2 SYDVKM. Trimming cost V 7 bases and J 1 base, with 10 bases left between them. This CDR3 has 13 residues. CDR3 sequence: CASKLIPNTEAFF. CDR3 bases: TGTGCCAGCAAACTTATCCCGAACACTGAAGCTTTCTTT.

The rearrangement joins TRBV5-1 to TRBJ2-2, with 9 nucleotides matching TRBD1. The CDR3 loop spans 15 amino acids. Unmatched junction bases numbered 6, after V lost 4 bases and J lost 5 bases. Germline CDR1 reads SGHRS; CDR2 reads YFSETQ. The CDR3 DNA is TGCGCCAGCAGCATACGACAGGGGGGTACCGGGGAGCTGTTTTTT. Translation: CASSIRQGGTGELFF.

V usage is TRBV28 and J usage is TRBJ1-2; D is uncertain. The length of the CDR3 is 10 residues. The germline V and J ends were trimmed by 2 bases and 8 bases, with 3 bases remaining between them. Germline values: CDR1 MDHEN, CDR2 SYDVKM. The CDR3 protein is CASSLGGYTF. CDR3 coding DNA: TGTGCCAGCAGTTTAGGCGGCTACACCTTC.